This T cell receptor (beta chain) was captured by sequencing in a study of blood T cell repertoires in COVID-19. Across the study: Spain, Italy and the United States supplied samples that represented acute and convalescent COVID-19. PBMCs, B-cell-depleted T cells, or T cells provided the cDNA or gDNA that made up the material.

Original handling: Amplified reference gene primers provided the basis for estimating nucleated cell counts. Repertoires were generated with immunoSEQ multiplex PCR, while TCRdb's copy carries only in-frame clones and drops some. V, J and clone size were drawn from that table, and D and trimming were deduced from the DNA. The sample consists of around 120,000 clones, approximately 84% of them appearing once. The CDR3 loop spans 14 amino acids. CDR1 is SEHNR and CDR2 is FQNEAQ in the germline V gene (reference sequence). V was clipped by 7 bases and J by 3 bases, with 15 bases between them. The specimen was peripheral blood. This clonotype was sampled from a human donor in a cohort sampled during active COVID-19. The V and J genes are TRBV7-9 and TRBJ1-1, with no clear D. For the CDR3, the DNA is TGTGCCAGCACGTGGGATGGGAGGGACACTGAAGCTTTCTTT. Residues: CASTWDGRDTEAFF.